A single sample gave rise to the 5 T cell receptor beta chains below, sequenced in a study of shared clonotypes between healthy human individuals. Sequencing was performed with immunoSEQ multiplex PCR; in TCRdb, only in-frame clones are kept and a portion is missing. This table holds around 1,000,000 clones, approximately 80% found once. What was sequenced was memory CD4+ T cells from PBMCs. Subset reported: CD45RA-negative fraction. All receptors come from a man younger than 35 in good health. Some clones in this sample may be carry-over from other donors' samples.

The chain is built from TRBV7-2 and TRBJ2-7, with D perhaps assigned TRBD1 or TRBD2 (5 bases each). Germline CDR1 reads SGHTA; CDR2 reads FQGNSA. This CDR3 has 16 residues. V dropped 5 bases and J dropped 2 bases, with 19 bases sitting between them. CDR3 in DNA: TGTGCCAGCAGCGCTTACCCCATGGGGGATCCCTACGAGCAGTACTTC. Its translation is CASSAYPMGDPYEQYF.

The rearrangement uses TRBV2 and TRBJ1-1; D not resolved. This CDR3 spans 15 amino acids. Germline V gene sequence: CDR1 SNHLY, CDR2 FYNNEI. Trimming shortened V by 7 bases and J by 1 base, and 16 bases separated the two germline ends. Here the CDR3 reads CASTTEALTNTEAFF. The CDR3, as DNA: TGTGCCAGCACTACCGAGGCTTTGACGAACACTGAAGCTTTCTTT.

The CDR3 here is CASSPFSAPSNQPQHF. Written as DNA, the CDR3 is TGTGCCAGCTCACCATTTTCCGCGCCTAGCAATCAGCCCCAGCATTTT. The chain has TRBV18 and TRBJ1-5; D gene uncertain. The CDR3 is 16 residues long. Trimming left V 2 bases short and J 0 bases short, with 11 bases between. Germline assignment: CDR1 KGHSH and CDR2 LQKENI. The whole variable domain, filled in from reference TRBV18 and TRBJ1-5, reads NAGVMQNPRHLVRRRGQEARLRCSPMKGHSHVYWYRQLPEEGLKFMVYLQKENIIDESGMPKERFSAEFPKEGPSILRIQQVVRGDSAAYFCASSPFSAPSNQPQHFGDGTRLSIL.

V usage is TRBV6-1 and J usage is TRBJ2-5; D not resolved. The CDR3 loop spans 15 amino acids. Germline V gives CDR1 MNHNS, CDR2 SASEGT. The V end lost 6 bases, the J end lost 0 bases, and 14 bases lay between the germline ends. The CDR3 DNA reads TGTGCCAGCAGATCGAGCTTCTCGTACCAAGAGACCCAGTACTTC. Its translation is CASRSSFSYQETQYF.

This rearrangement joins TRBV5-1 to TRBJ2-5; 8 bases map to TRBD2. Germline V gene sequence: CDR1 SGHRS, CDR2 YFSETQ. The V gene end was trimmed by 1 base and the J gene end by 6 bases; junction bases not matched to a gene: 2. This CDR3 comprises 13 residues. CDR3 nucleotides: TGCGCCAGCAGCTTGCCGGGGGGGCAGACCCAGTACTTC. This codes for CASSLPGGQTQYF.